This T cell receptor (beta chain) was documented in a study of T cells after yellow fever vaccination. Study results and caveats: Weaker in magnitude, the secondary response showed a faster peak on day 5 versus 15. From the bulk population, abundant clonotypes could contaminate and appear within FACS-sorted repertoires.

Turning to this clonotype: Its matching antigen is unknown.

They built TCR cDNA with 5'RACE template switching, a step that put in a universal primer site and UMIs. Each CDR3 protein is one row after TCRdb ran MiXCR on the 5' RACE reads. The repertoire has hundreds of thousands of distinct CDR3 sequences, 3.6% of them found once; the top ten carry around 22%. The TCR was taken from a man aged 18 to 30 who received the YFV17D yellow fever vaccine. The sequences come from PBMCs, collected on the day of the yellow fever booster vaccination.

The CDR3 protein is CASSFSTGGAADTQYF. Written as DNA, the CDR3 is TGTGCCAGCAGCTTCTCTACAGGGGGCGCCGCGGATACGCAGTATTTT. This sequence joins TRBV7-2 and TRBJ2-3; TRBD1 matches at 9 bases. The CDR3 loop spans 16 amino acids. V shed 3 bases and J 6 bases; nucleotides not matched to a gene: 10. The germline V gene encodes CDR1 SGHTA and CDR2 FQGNSA.